The T cell receptor beta chain under discussion was sequenced for a study of shared clonotypes between healthy human individuals. Findings and caveats of the study: The study drew on few donors, limiting represented genetic and exposure-history diversity. Sampling involved blood alone; tissue repertoires likely differ.

Authors' processing steps: Junction-only sequences without quality scores were provided by ImmunoSEQ, so filtering was different. Measured with immunoSEQ multiplex PCR; TCRdb has only the in-frame clones, and not every one. V, J and clone size were drawn from that table, and D and trimming were deduced from the DNA. The sample has around 95,000 clones, around half seen once. Donors, healthy HIV-negative adults, lacked recent acute infections or vaccinations. CDR3 length: 13 amino acids. The germline V gene has CDR1 MDHEN and CDR2 SYDVKM. The V and J ends lost 6 bases and 5 bases respectively, with 10 bases between them. On this clone: No antigen is known for it.

The chain combines TRBV28 with TRBJ1-4; D is perhaps TRBD1 (6 bases). This clonotype originated in a woman aged 40 to 55 in good health. Some clones in this sample may be carry-over from other donors' samples. The sequenced sample was PBMCs. CDR3 protein: CASRKQGNEKLFF. As DNA, the CDR3 is TGTGCCAGCAGAAAACAGGGAAATGAAAAACTGTTTTTT.